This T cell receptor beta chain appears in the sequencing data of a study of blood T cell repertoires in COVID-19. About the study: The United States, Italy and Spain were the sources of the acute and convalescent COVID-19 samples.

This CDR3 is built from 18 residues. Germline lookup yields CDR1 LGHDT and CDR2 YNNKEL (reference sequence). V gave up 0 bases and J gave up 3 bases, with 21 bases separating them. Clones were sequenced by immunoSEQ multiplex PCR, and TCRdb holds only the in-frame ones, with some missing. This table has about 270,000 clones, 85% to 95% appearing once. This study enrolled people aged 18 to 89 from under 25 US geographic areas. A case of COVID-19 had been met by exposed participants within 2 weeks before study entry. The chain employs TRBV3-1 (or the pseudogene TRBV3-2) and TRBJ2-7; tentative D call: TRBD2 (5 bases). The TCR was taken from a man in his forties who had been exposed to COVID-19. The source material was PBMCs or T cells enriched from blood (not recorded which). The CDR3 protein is CASSQEGHPEYGGYEQYF. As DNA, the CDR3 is TGTGCCAGCAGCCAAGAGGGCCACCCGGAATATGGAGGCTACGAGCAGTACTTC.